The rows below give T cell receptor beta chains drawn from one sample of a study of blood T cell repertoires in COVID-19. Produced via immunoSEQ multiplex PCR; TCRdb's table is partial and in-frame only. Among about 190,000 clones listed, roughly 73% were seen once. Sequencing input: peripheral blood. These TCRs come from a woman older than 75 with active or convalescent COVID-19. The CDR3 runs from the conserved cysteine through the conserved F or W. Fields, in order: CDR3 protein, CDR3 DNA, D gene, V gene, clone size, J gene. The D gene is left open where the match is weak. Clone size, where shown, is once, few, many, or a class for clones that have expanded.

CDR3: CASSLEWSSYNEQFF; DNA: TGCGCCAGCAGCCTCGAGTGGAGCTCCTACAATGAGCAGTTCTTC; D: -; V: TRBV5-1; size: few; J: TRBJ2-1
CDR3: CASSSLYRGAEAFF; DNA: TGTGCCAGCAGCTCCCTATACAGGGGGGCTGAAGCTTTCTTT; D: TRBD1; V: TRBV5-5; size: -; J: TRBJ1-1
CDR3: CSGTGRGLRAFF; DNA: TGCAGTGGGACAGGGAGGGGGCTGAGAGCTTTCTTT; D: TRBD1; V: TRBV29-1; size: -; J: TRBJ1-1
CDR3: CASRSPGFGDRGYTF; DNA: TGTGCCAGCAGATCCCCCGGTTTTGGGGACAGAGGCTACACCTTC; D: TRBD1; V: TRBV6-6; size: once; J: TRBJ1-2
CDR3: CASSPRTVQETQYF; DNA: TGTGCCAGCAGCCCCAGGACAGTCCAAGAGACCCAGTACTTC; D: -; V: TRBV9; size: -; J: TRBJ2-5
CDR3: CASSEGRSGGLKREFF; DNA: TGTGCCAGCAGTGAAGGGCGGAGCGGGGGCCTAAAAAGGGAGTTCTTC; D: TRBD2; V: TRBV6-1; size: -; J: TRBJ2-1
CDR3: CASSVLGRDTEAFF; DNA: TGTGCCAGCAGTGTCCTAGGGAGGGACACTGAAGCTTTCTTT; D: -; V: TRBV2; size: -; J: TRBJ1-1
CDR3: CASTPRGRSYEKLFF; DNA: TGTGCCAGCACTCCCAGGGGGCGGTCGTATGAAAAACTGTTTTTT; D: TRBD1; V: TRBV28; size: few; J: TRBJ1-4
CDR3: CSAMLEEKLFF; DNA: TGCAGTGCTATGTTGGAGGAAAAACTGTTTTTT; D: -; V: TRBV20-1; size: -; J: TRBJ1-4
CDR3: CASSPPGTGGNTIYF; DNA: TGTGCCAGCAGCCCCCCCGGGACTGGGGGAAACACCATATATTTT; D: -; V: TRBV28; size: -; J: TRBJ1-3
CDR3: CASSVTWGGTGELFF; DNA: TGTGCCAGCAGCGTAACTTGGGGGGGCACCGGGGAGCTGTTTTTT; D: TRBD2; V: TRBV27; size: -; J: TRBJ2-2
CDR3: CASSLDRETQYF; DNA: TGTGCCAGCAGCTTGGATCGGGAGACCCAGTACTTC; D: -; V: TRBV5-8; size: -; J: TRBJ2-5
CDR3: CASRRTGASYEQYF; DNA: TGTGCCAGCAGGAGGACAGGCGCATCCTACGAGCAGTACTTC; D: TRBD1; V: TRBV2; size: -; J: TRBJ2-7
CDR3: CASSSGLAEAQETQYF; DNA: TGCGCCAGCAGCTCGGGACTAGCGGAGGCCCAAGAGACCCAGTACTTC; D: TRBD2; V: TRBV5-1; size: -; J: TRBJ2-5
CDR3: CATSRDLARDISGNTIYF; DNA: TGTGCCACCAGCAGAGATCTGGCCAGGGACATCTCTGGAAACACCATATATTTT; D: -; V: TRBV15; size: -; J: TRBJ1-3
CDR3: CASSQGLIRAYEQYF; DNA: TGCGCCAGCAGCCAAGGGTTGATTCGAGCCTACGAGCAGTACTTC; D: -; V: TRBV4-1; size: -; J: TRBJ2-7
CDR3: CSVGMTDSYGYTF; DNA: TGCAGCGTTGGGATGACAGACTCCTATGGCTACACCTTC; D: -; V: TRBV29-1; size: many; J: TRBJ1-2
CDR3: CASRGTVHNSPLHF; DNA: TGTGCCAGCAGGGGGACAGTTCATAATTCACCCCTCCACTTT; D: TRBD1; V: TRBV6-6; size: -; J: TRBJ1-6
CDR3: CASSSPGQVRQYF; DNA: TGCGCCAGCAGCTCACCGGGACAGGTTAGACAGTACTTC; D: TRBD1; V: TRBV5-1; size: -; J: TRBJ2-7
CDR3: CASSRDPGGAGELFF; DNA: TGTGCCAGCAGCCGAGACCCTGGAGGGGCCGGGGAGCTGTTTTTT; D: -; V: TRBV7-3; size: once; J: TRBJ2-2
CDR3: CASSFPYGAGGTEKLFF; DNA: TGTGCCAGCAGCTTCCCCTATGGGGCAGGGGGCACTGAAAAACTGTTTTTT; D: TRBD1; V: TRBV7-8; size: -; J: TRBJ1-4
CDR3: CSVEDLDRQGWQETQYF; DNA: TGCAGCGTTGAAGATCTCGACCGACAGGGTTGGCAAGAGACCCAGTACTTC; D: TRBD1; V: TRBV29-1; size: -; J: TRBJ2-5
CDR3: CASGPGWQNEKLFF; DNA: TGTGCCAGCGGCCCCGGGTGGCAGAATGAAAAACTGTTTTTT; D: -; V: TRBV6-6; size: few; J: TRBJ1-4
CDR3: CASSLGQGSYEQYF; DNA: TGTGCCAGCTCACTAGGACAGGGGTCCTACGAGCAGTACTTC; D: TRBD1; V: TRBV18; size: few; J: TRBJ2-7
CDR3: CASSQGWQAQNYGYTF; DNA: TGTGCCAGCAGCCAAGGCTGGCAGGCTCAAAACTATGGCTACACCTTC; D: -; V: TRBV3-1/TRBV3-2; size: -; J: TRBJ1-2
CDR3: CASSDTAGANEKLFF; DNA: TGTGCCAGCAGCGACACAGCCGGCGCTAATGAAAAACTGTTTTTT; D: -; V: TRBV9; size: -; J: TRBJ1-4
CDR3: CASSLGTGWEETQYF; DNA: TGTGCCAGCAGCCTTGGGACAGGGTGGGAAGAGACCCAGTACTTC; D: TRBD1; V: TRBV5-4; size: -; J: TRBJ2-5
CDR3: CSAEPYPYGYTF; DNA: TGCAGCGCAGAGCCTTACCCCTATGGCTACACCTTC; D: -; V: TRBV29-1; size: once; J: TRBJ1-2
CDR3: CATSTTVGNEQFF; DNA: TGTGCCACCAGCACTACGGTAGGAAATGAGCAGTTCTTC; D: -; V: TRBV24-1; size: few; J: TRBJ2-1